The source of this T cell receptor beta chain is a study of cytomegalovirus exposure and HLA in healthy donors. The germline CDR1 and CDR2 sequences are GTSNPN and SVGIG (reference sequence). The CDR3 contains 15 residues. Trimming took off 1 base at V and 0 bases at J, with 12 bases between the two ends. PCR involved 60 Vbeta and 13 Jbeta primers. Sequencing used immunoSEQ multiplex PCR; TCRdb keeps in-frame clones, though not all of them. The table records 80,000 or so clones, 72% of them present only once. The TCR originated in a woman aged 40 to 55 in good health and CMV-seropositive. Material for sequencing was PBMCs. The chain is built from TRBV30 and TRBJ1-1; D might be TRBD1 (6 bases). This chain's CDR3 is CAWSGRGFMNTEAFF. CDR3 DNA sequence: TGTGCCTGGAGTGGCAGGGGATTTATGAACACTGAAGCTTTCTTT.